What follows describes a single TCR beta chain. Antigen: not known. The junction and the germline gene differ at one end; a read error may be behind it. The data derive from a study of blood T cells in healthy people across ages. Findings and limits, study-wide: Naive T cell percentage showed a strong correlation with TCR beta diversity.

PCR was performed a second time for about 6 to 11 cycles using a sample-barcoded 5' primer and a J-beta primer mix. MiXCR, applied by TCRdb to the 5' RACE reads, yields one record per CDR3 protein. The sample carries more than 1,000,000 distinct CDR3 sequences, less than 25% recorded once. CDR3 length: 14 amino acids. Germline V CDR1 and CDR2: LGHNA, YSLEER. In addition, the sample was reused for a study of T cells of mothers and their children. That source adds: The donor cohort consisted of a few healthy Caucasian mothers and their six children. Mothers and children who were related shared slightly more overlap than unrelated pairs, but not significantly more.

V and J are TRBV4-3 and TRBJ2-1, with D unclear. This clonotype was sampled from a girl aged 2-9 years in good health. Specimen: blood. The CDR3 is CASSQDHEMQSLYF. The DNA of the CDR3 is TGCGCCAGCAGCCAAGACCACGAGATGCAGAGCCTGTACTTC.